A single T cell receptor beta chain is shown here with its context. Its antigen is unknown. This sample is part of a study of beta chain features in type 1 diabetes. Sorted cells reached over 98% purity in every population. TCRB transcripts that were expressed got sequenced, as all of the isolated RNA had been reverse transcribed. Produced via immunoSEQ multiplex PCR; TCRdb's table is partial and in-frame only. The repertoire holds under 300,000 clones, with around 7.3% as singletons. General study points: A closer apparent resemblance between naive, central memory and Treg TCRB repertoires was seen in patients than in healthy donors. Insertions were fewer and deletions more numerous at VDJ junctions in type 1 diabetes patients.

CDR3 length equals 16 residues. Trimming pared 5 bases from V and 0 bases from J, leaving 16 bases between. The germline V gene encodes CDR1 SGHTA and CDR2 FQGNSA. The specimen was central memory CD4+ T cells from blood. The clonotype comes from a young woman in good health. V and J are TRBV7-2 and TRBJ2-5; D may be TRBD2 (6 bases). The DNA of the CDR3 is TGTGCCAGCAGCCCCCCGGGGAGGAAGTACCAAGAGACCCAGTACTTC. Translation gives CASSPPGRKYQETQYF.